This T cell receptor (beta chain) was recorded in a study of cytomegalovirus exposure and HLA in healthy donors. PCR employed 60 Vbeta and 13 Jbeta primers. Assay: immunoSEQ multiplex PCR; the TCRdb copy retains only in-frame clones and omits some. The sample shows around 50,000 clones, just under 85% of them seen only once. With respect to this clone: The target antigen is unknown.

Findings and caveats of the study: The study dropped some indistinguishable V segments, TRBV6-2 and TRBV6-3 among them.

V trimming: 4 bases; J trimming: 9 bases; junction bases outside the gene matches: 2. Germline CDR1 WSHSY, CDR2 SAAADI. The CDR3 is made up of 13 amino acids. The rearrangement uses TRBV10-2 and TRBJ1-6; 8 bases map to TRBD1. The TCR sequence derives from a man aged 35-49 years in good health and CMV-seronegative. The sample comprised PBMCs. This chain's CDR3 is CASSGTGLSPLHF. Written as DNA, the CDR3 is TGCGCCAGCAGTGGGACAGGGCTTTCACCCCTCCACTTT.